The next 28 T cell receptor beta chains were all read from a single sample in a study of T cells in Graves' hyperthyroidism and ophthalmopathy. RNA transcripts were the template for amplifying TCR beta CDR3 regions. HTBI primers were the set used in a first-round RT-PCR of the TCR CDR3. TCRdb reprocessed the multiplex PCR reads via MiXCR and lists one record per CDR3 protein. The data show around 620,000 distinct CDR3 sequences, approximately 15% seen once. Source material: blood. These receptors were taken from a woman aged 18-29 years with Graves' ophthalmopathy.

This clonotype was detected a few times. The chain is built from TRBV7-8 and TRBJ2-3; 12 nucleotides agree with TRBD2. CDR3 size: 17 residues. V lost 3 bases, J lost 0 bases, and 4 bases stayed unmatched. From germline, CDR1 is SGHVS and CDR2 FQNEAQ. Here the CDR3 DNA reads TGTGCCAGCAGCTTGGCGGGACTAGCGGGTAGCACAGATACGCAGTATTTT. The encoded protein is CASSLAGLAGSTDTQYF.

The chain has TRBV20-1 and TRBJ2-7, with 8 positions matching TRBD1. Germline V gene data show CDR1 as DFQATT and CDR2 as SNEGSKA (reference sequence). The CDR3 has 14 amino acids. Trimming at V came to 6 bases and at J to 6 bases, leaving 13 bases not matched to a gene. DNA of the CDR3: TGCAGTGCACTAGTCCCGGGACAGGCCTCCGAGCAGTACTTC. As protein: CSALVPGQASEQYF.

Only a few counts were recorded for this clonotype. J is TRBJ1-4 and V is TRBV12-3 or TRBV12-4; no clear D gene. This CDR3 is built from 17 residues. Between the trimmed V and J ends, which lost 0 bases and 2 bases, there was a span of 13 bases. The CDR3 reads CASSLAPGRPTNEKLFF. The CDR3, as DNA: TGTGCCAGCAGTTTAGCGCCCGGGCGACCTACTAATGAAAAACTGTTTTTT.

This clonotype was seen many times. The J gene is TRBJ1-3, the V gene TRBV3-1; D gene ambiguous. Germline CDR1 and CDR2: LGHDT and YNNKEL (reference sequence). With 4 bases removed from V and 1 base from J, the gap between germline ends came to 14 bases. This CDR3 region has 16 residues. Here the CDR3 reads CASSRSPGWSGNTIYF. CDR3 sequence (DNA): TGTGCCAGCAGCCGGAGCCCGGGATGGTCTGGAAACACCATATATTTT.

The table lists this clonotype with many counts. This CDR3 is CASRDINTEAFF. Here the CDR3 DNA reads TGCGCCAGCAGGGACATTAACACTGAAGCTTTCTTT. The rearrangement joins TRBV5-1 to TRBJ1-1; perhaps TRBD1 as D (5 bases). V was cut by 5 bases and J by 2 bases, with 7 bases left in between. Germline V gene lookup returns CDR1 SGHRS and CDR2 YFSETQ. CDR3 size: 12 residues.

This clonotype occurred many times. The chain uses TRBV11-2 and TRBJ2-5, with D tentatively TRBD1 (5 bases). Germline V CDR1 and CDR2: SGHAT, FQNNGV. Trimming removed 5 bases from V and 2 bases from J, with 18 bases in between. CDR3 length: 16 residues. The CDR3: CASSPPLQGHQETQYF. DNA of the CDR3: TGTGCCAGCAGCCCACCGCTGCAGGGTCATCAAGAGACCCAGTACTTC.

As to this clonotype: A much larger clone sits a single nucleotide away, making a read error possible. The chain links TRBV4-2 to TRBJ2-5; possibly TRBD1 or TRBD2 for D (6 bases each). Per the germline V gene, CDR1 is LGHNA and CDR2 is YNFKEQ. CDR3 length: 15 amino acids. The chain's CDR3 is CVSSPASTGGETQYF. The CDR3 DNA reads as TGTGTCAGCAGCCCAGCGTCGACAGGAGGGGAGACCCAGTACTTC.

The sample holds many counts of this clonotype. This sequence joins TRBV30 and TRBJ1-1, with a tentative D call TRBD1 (6 bases). The CDR3 is 13 amino acids. The V and J ends lost 2 bases and 3 bases respectively, with 10 bases between them. Germline-derived CDR1 and CDR2 are GTSNPN and SVGIG (reference sequence). This CDR3 reads CAWSLDSYTEAFF. DNA of the CDR3: TGTGCCTGGAGTCTGGACAGCTACACTGAAGCTTTCTTT.

In its sample, this clonotype was seen a few times. This chain uses TRBV27 with TRBJ2-7, with D possibly matching TRBD2 (5 bases). This CDR3 is built from 14 residues. V gave up 4 bases and J gave up 2 bases, with 12 bases separating them. The germline V gene has CDR1 MNHEY and CDR2 SMNVEV (reference sequence). CDR3 loop: CASSSQRTTYEQYF. CDR3 nucleotide sequence: TGTGCCAGCAGTTCACAGCGGACCACCTACGAGCAGTACTTC.

This clonotype was observed at least ten times. The chain carries TRBV4-1 and TRBJ1-5; D not resolved. Trimming took off 1 base at V and 5 bases at J, with 6 bases between the two ends. The CDR3 loop spans 13 amino acids. The germline gives CDR1 MGHRA, CDR2 YSYEKL. This CDR3 reads CASSQVPDQPQHF. The CDR3 region has the DNA TGCGCCAGCAGCCAAGTTCCAGATCAGCCCCAGCATTTT.

In this sample, this clonotype turned up once. A much larger clone is a single base away; this may be a read error. J is TRBJ2-1 and V is TRBV5-1; 13 bases are a match to TRBD2. Trimming removed 0 bases from V and 8 bases from J; junction bases left unmatched: 5. Germline CDR1 reads SGHRS; CDR2 reads YFSETQ. This CDR3 has 16 amino acids. DNA for the CDR3: TGCGCCAGCAGCTTGGGGCGACTAGCGGGAGGAGATGAGCAGTTCTTC. Residues: CASSLGRLAGGDEQFF.

This clonotype was recorded at least ten times. The chain recombines TRBV7-9 with TRBJ2-5, with TRBD1 identical over 9 bases. V was clipped by 4 bases and J by 1 base; unmatched bases: 7. Germline CDR1 SEHNR, CDR2 FQNEAQ (reference sequence). The CDR3 loop spans 16 amino acids. CDR3 amino acids: CASSSSGQGTQETQYF. In nucleotides, the CDR3 is TGTGCCAGCAGCTCGTCGGGACAGGGCACCCAAGAGACCCAGTACTTC.

The chain employs TRBV7-3 and TRBJ2-3, with TRBD2 identical over 10 bases. Germline V lookup: CDR1 SGHTA, CDR2 FQGTGA. The CDR3 consists of 15 residues. J gave up 3 bases and V 5 bases, and 5 bases lay outside the gene matches. Written as DNA, the CDR3 is TGTGCCAGCAGCCGAGCGGGAGGGGGAACAGATACGCAGTATTTT. Protein: CASSRAGGGTDTQYF.

The sample holds many counts of this clonotype. V and J are TRBV6-6 and TRBJ1-2; possible D gene TRBD1, 5 bases. Germline V gene sequence: CDR1 MNHNY, CDR2 SVGAGI (reference sequence). The ends were cut back, 2 bases at V and 7 bases at J, with 17 bases in the middle. The CDR3 runs 15 residues. CDR3: CASSYLGGGDGGYTF. CDR3 coding DNA: TGTGCCAGCAGTTACCTCGGGGGAGGTGATGGTGGCTACACCTTC.

Details on this clonotype: Mismatch with germline at one junction end may stem from a read error. V is TRBV6-4 and J is TRBJ2-7; TRBD1 agrees at 9 bases. The CDR3 totals 14 residues. Per germline, CDR1 MRHNA and CDR2 SNTAGT. The chain's CDR3 is CAGSWTGDSYEQYF. For the CDR3, the DNA is TGTGCCGGCAGCTGGACAGGGGATAGCTACGAGCAGTACTTC.

This clonotype has a count of ten or more. The V and J genes are TRBV3-1 and TRBJ1-1; 7 positions agree with TRBD1. Germline V gives CDR1 LGHDT, CDR2 YNNKEL (reference sequence). The length of the CDR3 is 14 residues. Losses at the gene ends were 4 bases for V and 5 bases for J; bases not matched to a gene: 7. The DNA for the CDR3 is TGTGCCAGCAGCCTACAGGGGTGGGGAACTGAAGCTTTCTTT. Translated, it gives CASSLQGWGTEAFF.

This clonotype showed up many times. The rearrangement joins TRBV28 to TRBJ2-7; TRBD1 matches 8 bases. The J segment lost 2 bases and the V segment lost 5 bases, leaving 5 bases of the junction unmatched. This CDR3 spans 14 amino acids. The germline CDR1 and CDR2 sequences are MDHEN and SYDVKM. DNA for the CDR3: TGTGCCAGCAGTCCGGGGGACAGGACCTACGAGCAGTACTTC. This sequence encodes CASSPGDRTYEQYF.

This chain connects TRBV6-5 to TRBJ2-1, with unresolved D. CDR1 and CDR2 (germline): MNHEY, SVGAGI. Trimming left V 0 bases short and J 7 bases short, with 10 bases between. The CDR3 is made up of 14 amino acids. CDR3 in amino acids: CASSYSRRLNEQFF. Written as DNA, the CDR3 is TGTGCCAGCAGTTACTCCCGCAGGTTGAATGAGCAGTTCTTC.

This clonotype was detected ten times or more. This chain connects TRBV7-9 to TRBJ2-7; 10 positions match TRBD2. This CDR3 contains 14 residues. Germline trimming cut 3 bases from V and 5 bases from J; bases unmatched to any gene: 4. Germline loops: CDR1 SEHNR, CDR2 FQNEAQ (reference sequence). The CDR3 sequence: CASSFASGSNEQYF. The CDR3 DNA follows: TGTGCCAGCAGCTTCGCTAGCGGGAGCAACGAGCAGTACTTC.

This clonotype was seen at least ten times. The rearrangement links TRBV30 to TRBJ1-2; TRBD1 matches 9 bases. CDR3 length: 13 amino acids. J was trimmed by 4 bases and V by 7 bases; bases with no gene match: 7. Germline V gene sequence: CDR1 GTSNPN, CDR2 SVGIG (reference sequence). The CDR3 DNA follows: TGTGCCTTCCAGACAGGGGGTGTCTATGGCTACACCTTC. Its translation is CAFQTGGVYGYTF.

At least ten counts were recorded for this clonotype. The chain recombines TRBV9 with TRBJ2-5; D is perhaps TRBD1 or TRBD2 (5 bases each). The length of the CDR3 is 15 residues. V was clipped by 0 bases and J by 2 bases, with 11 bases between them. Germline V gene sequence: CDR1 SGDLS, CDR2 YYNGEE. CDR3 residues: CASSVVGTPQETQYF. CDR3 nucleotides: TGTGCCAGCAGCGTAGTTGGGACCCCTCAAGAGACCCAGTACTTC.

In its sample, this clonotype was seen many times. This chain uses TRBV7-2 with TRBJ2-7; 10 bases agree with TRBD2. The J segment lost 0 bases and the V segment lost 3 bases, leaving 2 bases of the junction unmatched. CDR1 is SGHTA, CDR2 FQGNSA, per germline. The CDR3 consists of 15 residues. The CDR3 spells CASSLGLASSYEQYF. Written as DNA, the CDR3 is TGTGCCAGCAGCTTGGGACTAGCGAGCTCCTACGAGCAGTACTTC.

The rearrangement joins TRBV12-3 or TRBV12-4 to TRBJ1-5; TRBD1 might be the D (5 bases). V dropped 7 bases and J dropped 3 bases, with 13 bases sitting between them. The CDR3 consists of 14 residues. This chain's CDR3 is CASIAGNPNQPQHF. The DNA of the CDR3 is TGTGCCAGCATCGCAGGGAACCCCAATCAGCCCCAGCATTTT.

This clonotype was picked up one time. This chain joins TRBV6-1 and TRBJ1-2; a possible D gene is TRBD1 (6 bases). V was cut by 7 bases and J by 9 bases, with 21 bases left in between. The CDR3 has 14 amino acids. Germline V gene lookup returns CDR1 MNHNS and CDR2 SASEGT. The CDR3 spells CASTPQRYRDRYTF. CDR3 bases: TGTGCCAGCACCCCCCAAAGGTACAGGGATCGCTACACCTTC.

This clonotype was found many times. The V gene is TRBV5-1, the J gene TRBJ2-1, with 9 bases identical to TRBD2. The CDR3 loop spans 18 amino acids. Germline V gene sequence: CDR1 SGHRS, CDR2 YFSETQ. V was pared by 4 bases and J by 4 bases, with 15 bases of the junction left unmatched. The CDR3 sequence: CASSAGLAGQRGYNEQFF. The CDR3 nucleotides are TGCGCCAGCAGCGCGGGACTAGCAGGCCAAAGAGGGTACAATGAGCAGTTCTTC.

This clonotype was counted a few times. The chain has TRBV6-1 and TRBJ1-4; TRBD1 matches at 9 bases. Looked up from germline, CDR1 is MNHNS and CDR2 is SASEGT. V gave up 2 bases and J gave up 10 bases; unmatched junction bases: 8. This CDR3 contains 15 residues. The CDR3 DNA follows: TGTGCCAGCAGTGAACTTACAGGGGGCGCTGGAAAACTGTTTTTT. Translation: CASSELTGGAGKLFF.

This clonotype was recorded at least ten times. The chain combines TRBV29-1 with TRBJ2-3, with D possibly matching TRBD2 (6 bases). This CDR3 region has 14 residues. Trimming shortened V by 0 bases and J by 6 bases, and 13 bases separated the two germline ends. Per germline, CDR1 SQVTM and CDR2 ANQGSEA. The chain's CDR3 is CSVEDTSGSDTQYF. CDR3 DNA sequence: TGCAGCGTTGAAGATACCAGCGGGTCGGATACGCAGTATTTT.

The V gene is TRBV19, the J gene TRBJ2-3; 10 bases are a match to TRBD1. J was trimmed by 6 bases and V by 5 bases; bases with no gene match: 5. The germline V gene encodes CDR1 LNHDA and CDR2 SQIVND (reference sequence). This CDR3 comprises 14 residues. The CDR3 nucleotides are TGTGCCAGTAGTGGGACAGGGGCGGTGGATACGCAGTATTTT. Translation gives CASSGTGAVDTQYF.